This record looks at one TCR beta chain sequence and its context. The authors used template switching to add a universal primer site and gave cDNA unique molecular identifiers. Each CDR3 protein gets one entry after TCRdb re-called the 5' RACE reads with MiXCR. The top ten hold roughly 1.6% of the sample, which has 550,000 to 800,000 distinct CDR3 sequences, just over 7% seen once. After removal of 4 bases from V and 4 bases from J, the junction contained 6 bases not matched to a gene. The CDR3 runs to 14 residues. Germline lookup yields CDR1 SGHRS and CDR2 YFSETQ. This record comes from a study of identical twins. Another study also made use of these data, one on yellow fever vaccine responses in identical twins.

The chain carries TRBV5-1 and TRBJ2-3; 7 bases fit TRBD1. The TCR originated in a woman between 18 and 29 years old in good health. Sequencing was carried out using PBMCs. This CDR3 is CASSVNRGPDTQYF. The CDR3 DNA is TGCGCCAGCAGCGTGAACAGGGGCCCAGATACGCAGTATTTT.